The text below deals with one T cell receptor (beta chain). What it binds is unknown. These data come from a study of early T cells in non-severe SARS-CoV-2 infection. Study as a whole: Unsorted whole-blood RNA was sequenced in bulk, leaving chains unpaired.

Researchers attached unique molecular identifiers to individual cDNA molecules. TCRdb reprocessed the 5' RACE reads via MiXCR and lists one record per CDR3 protein. The table records 65,000 to 90,000 distinct CDR3 sequences, 12% of them present only once. Study results and limitations: The study's VDJdb matching favored anti-spike CD8 responses and missed private and CD4 specificities.

Germline V gene data show CDR1 as LNHNV and CDR2 as YYDKDF (reference sequence). The V end lost 3 bases, the J end lost 6 bases, and 15 bases lay between the germline ends. CDR3 length equals 15 residues. The sample consisted of whole blood. The sequence was obtained from an adult who was a healthcare worker with PCR-confirmed SARS-CoV-2 infection or an uninfected control (not recorded which). This chain connects TRBV15 to TRBJ2-1; a weak D match, TRBD2 (5 bases). In DNA, the CDR3 is TGTGCCACCAGCAGCCCCGGACTGGCGTCCAATGAGCAGTTCTTC. This sequence encodes CATSSPGLASNEQFF.